Sequencing of this T cell receptor (beta chain) was carried out in a study of T cells in localized non-small cell lung cancer. The study, taken as a whole, reports: Appearances in adjacent lung were noted for a median roughly 50 of the top 100 tumor clones. Heterogeneity stays possible, as sequencing covered only one tumor region. Higher blood T cell density tracked longer overall survival. There was higher T cell clonality in uninvolved adjacent lung than in tumor, and it was highest there.

Germline loops: CDR1 MGHRA, CDR2 YSYEKL. This CDR3 contains 13 residues. Trimming stripped 7 bases from V and 5 bases from J, with 11 bases between. This clone was counted only a few times. Its antigen is unidentified. Data came from immunoSEQ multiplex PCR; TCRdb stores just in-frame clones and leaves some out. The profile shows fewer than 13,000 clones, about three quarters of them singletons. This TCR was sampled from a male donor aged 60 or older with stage I lung adenocarcinoma. The chain employs TRBV4-1 and TRBJ1-4; weak D call: TRBD1 (5 bases). This specimen consisted of peripheral blood, obtained before any cancer treatment. The CDR3 loop reads CASKSRVNEKLFF. CDR3 coding DNA: TGCGCCAGCAAGTCCAGGGTGAATGAAAAACTGTTTTTT.